The 27 T cell receptor beta chains given below trace back to one sample, sequenced in a study of CD8 T cells in Susac syndrome. Reverse transcription of roughly 0.45 to 1 ug RNA used random hexamers. Using its own MiXCR run on the immunoSEQ multiplex PCR reads, TCRdb lists one record per CDR3 protein. The profile shows approximately 130,000 distinct CDR3 sequences, about 90% of them singletons. Sequencing input: CD8+ T cells from PBMCs. The receptors shown here come from a human donor with multiple sclerosis.

The chain has TRBV6-2 or TRBV6-3 and TRBJ1-1; TRBD1 agrees at 7 bases. The CDR3 consists of 13 residues. Germline loops: CDR1 MNHEY, CDR2 SVGEGT. After removal of 6 bases from V and 4 bases from J, the junction contained 5 bases not matched to a gene. CDR3 DNA: TGTGCCAGCAGCAAACAGGGGCGCACTGAAGCTTTCTTT. This encodes CASSKQGRTEAFF.

For the CDR3, the DNA is TGCAGCGTTGCGGGAGGGACCCTCAGCTCCTACAATGAGCAGTTCTTC. Translating gives CSVAGGTLSSYNEQFF. The chain joins TRBV29-1 to TRBJ2-1, with 8 bases matching TRBD2. Germline V gene data show CDR1 as SQVTM and CDR2 as ANQGSEA. This CDR3 contains 16 residues. V lost 4 bases, J lost 0 bases, and 8 bases stayed unmatched.

The chain links TRBV5-1 to TRBJ2-7; a weak D match, TRBD2 (6 bases). This CDR3 is 14 amino acids long. Germline V gene lookup returns CDR1 SGHRS and CDR2 YFSETQ. V was trimmed by 0 bases and J by 4 bases, leaving 11 bases between them. The CDR3 spells CASSLDGRQYEQYF. CDR3 sequence (DNA): TGCGCCAGCAGCTTGGACGGGAGACAGTACGAGCAGTACTTC.

The rearrangement joins TRBV29-1 to TRBJ2-1, with D possibly TRBD1 on 5 matching bases. In germline, CDR1 is SQVTM, CDR2 ANQGSEA. V was cut by 7 bases and J by 0 bases, with 10 bases left in between. This CDR3 region has 13 residues. The CDR3: CSAKDSSYNEQFF. DNA of the CDR3: TGCAGCGCCAAAGACAGCTCCTACAATGAGCAGTTCTTC.

The chain joins TRBV10-2 to TRBJ1-1; D gene uncertain. Germline V lookup: CDR1 WSHSY, CDR2 SAAADI. The V end lost 8 bases, the J end lost 7 bases, and 8 bases lay between the germline ends. The CDR3 totals 10 residues. The DNA for the CDR3 is TGCGCCAGCGGGCAGCTTGAAGCTTTCTTT. Its translation: CASGQLEAFF.

The table lists this clonotype with a count of one. The chain combines TRBV5-1 with TRBJ2-3, with a possible D match to TRBD2 (6 bases). The CDR3 length is 15 residues. The V end lost 4 bases, the J end lost 3 bases, and 15 bases lay between the germline ends. The germline V gene has CDR1 SGHRS and CDR2 YFSETQ. This chain's CDR3 is CASSSSRERTDTQYF. CDR3 nucleotides: TGCGCCAGCAGCAGTTCTCGGGAGAGAACAGATACGCAGTATTTT. Drawing the rest from reference TRBV5-1 and TRBJ2-3, the complete variable domain is KAGVTQTPRYLIKTRGQQVTLSCSPISGHRSVSWYQQTPGQGLQFLFEYFSETQRNKGNFPGRFSGRQFSNSRSEMNVSTLELGDSALYLCASSSSRERTDTQYFGPGTRLTVL.

The chain couples TRBV4-1 to TRBJ2-7, with 10 bases aligning to TRBD1. This CDR3 comprises 15 residues. Germline-derived CDR1 and CDR2 are MGHRA and YSYEKL. The ends lost 2 bases at V and 7 bases at J; junction bases unmatched: 8. CDR3 loop: CASSQWRQGANEQYF. Written as DNA, the CDR3 is TGCGCCAGCAGCCAATGGCGACAGGGGGCGAATGAGCAGTACTTC.

The V and J genes are TRBV5-6 and TRBJ2-7; TRBD2 agrees at 8 bases. This CDR3 comprises 14 residues. Germline V gives CDR1 SGHDT, CDR2 YYEEEE. V lost 3 bases to trimming and J lost 5 bases; unmatched junction nucleotides: 7. CDR3 sequence reads: CASSWGVAGNEQYF. CDR3 nucleotide sequence: TGTGCCAGCAGCTGGGGAGTAGCGGGAAACGAGCAGTACTTC.

The chain has TRBV5-1 and TRBJ2-2, with D perhaps matching TRBD2 (6 bases). V was pared by 4 bases and J by 1 base, with 8 bases between. Germline lookup yields CDR1 SGHRS and CDR2 YFSETQ. The CDR3 is 14 amino acids. The CDR3 DNA reads as TGCGCCAGCAGCCCGGGGGTGAACACCGGGGAGCTGTTTTTT. It specifies CASSPGVNTGELFF.

The chain combines TRBV7-6 with TRBJ2-3; 15 positions agree with TRBD2. The CDR3 has 17 residues. J gave up 4 bases and V 5 bases, and 7 bases lay outside the gene matches. Germline CDR1 and CDR2: SGHVS and FNYEAQ. CDR3 region: CASSPGTSGRMADTQYF. CDR3 nucleotide sequence: TGTGCCAGCAGCCCGGGGACTAGCGGGAGGATGGCAGATACGCAGTATTTT.

This clonotype was recorded once. The rearrangement links TRBV7-7 to TRBJ2-5; TRBD2 might be the D (6 bases). Trimming shortened V by 8 bases and J by 4 bases, and 17 bases separated the two germline ends. Germline CDR1 reads SSHAT; CDR2 reads FNYEAQ (reference sequence). CDR3 length: 14 amino acids. This chain's CDR3 is CASAHWGEGETQYF. CDR3 DNA: TGTGCCAGCGCCCACTGGGGGGAAGGAGAGACCCAGTACTTC.

V gene TRBV24-1 combines with J gene TRBJ2-2; D remains unclear. The CDR3 sequence is 14 residues long. With 2 bases removed from V and 0 bases from J, the gap between germline ends came to 3 bases. CDR1 is KGHDR and CDR2 is SFDVKD in the germline V gene. DNA of the CDR3: TGTGCCACCAGTGATTGGACGAACACCGGGGAGCTGTTTTTT. Its protein is CATSDWTNTGELFF.

Turning to this clonotype: One end of the junction does not line up with germline, which may come from a read error. The chain carries TRBV6-2 or TRBV6-3 and TRBJ1-5, with 12 bases aligning to TRBD1. This CDR3 contains 18 residues. Germline V gene data show CDR1 as MNHEY and CDR2 as SVGEGT. The CDR3 region is CASNYPNRDRGLDQPQHF. The CDR3 DNA is TGTGCCAGCAATTACCCCAACCGGGACAGGGGGCTCGATCAGCCCCAGCATTTT.

The rearrangement joins TRBV4-1 to TRBJ1-2; 12 bases agree with TRBD1. V gave up 3 bases and J gave up 5 bases; unmatched junction bases: 10. The V gene's germline CDR1 is MGHRA and CDR2 YSYEKL. The CDR3 has 17 residues. The CDR3, as DNA: TGCGCCAGCAGCCATCCGGGACAGGGGGCTTTAAAGTATGGCTACACCTTC. Translation gives CASSHPGQGALKYGYTF.

This sequence joins TRBV9 and TRBJ2-1; tentatively, D is TRBD2 (6 bases). This CDR3 has 14 residues. V dropped 3 bases and J dropped 3 bases, with 10 bases sitting between them. The germline V gene has CDR1 SGDLS and CDR2 YYNGEE. CDR3 in DNA: TGTGCCAGCAGCGGGGGGGATCTCTACAATGAGCAGTTCTTC. Residues: CASSGGDLYNEQFF. Full variable domain (missing parts from reference TRBV9 and TRBJ2-1): DSGVTQTPKHLITATGQRVTLRCSPRSGDLSVYWYQQSLDQGLQFLIQYYNGEERAKGNILERFSAQQFPDLHSELNLSSLELGDSALYFCASSGGDLYNEQFFGPGTRLTVL.

The count of this clonotype is one. The V and J genes are TRBV18 and TRBJ2-7; D gene uncertain. V dropped 0 bases and J dropped 0 bases, with 12 bases sitting between them. Germline assignment: CDR1 KGHSH and CDR2 LQKENI. The CDR3 covers 16 residues. The DNA for the CDR3 is TGTGCCAGCTCACCACCTGGGCTAGGGAACTCCTACGAGCAGTACTTC. Protein product: CASSPPGLGNSYEQYF.

This chain joins TRBV6-5 and TRBJ1-2; no definite D call. The CDR3 is 12 amino acids. The germline V and J ends were trimmed by 2 bases and 4 bases, with 5 bases remaining between them. Looked up from germline, CDR1 is MNHEY and CDR2 is SVGAGI. The CDR3 loop reads CASSYAPYGYTF. CDR3 in DNA: TGTGCCAGCAGTTACGCCCCCTATGGCTACACCTTC.

The rearrangement uses TRBV25-1 and TRBJ1-5; D possibly corresponds to TRBD1 (5 bases). The germline V gene encodes CDR1 MGHDK and CDR2 SYGVNS. The CDR3 consists of 13 residues. The V end was cut by 9 bases, the J end by 3 bases, with 12 bases between. CDR3 region: CASQGPFNQPQHF. The CDR3 DNA reads as TGTGCCAGTCAGGGACCGTTCAATCAGCCCCAGCATTTT.

The chain joins TRBV13 to TRBJ1-2; unclear D gene. V shed 5 bases and J shed 2 bases, with 12 bases lying between them. The CDR3 spans 14 residues. Germline loops: CDR1 PRHDT, CDR2 FYEKMQ (reference sequence). CDR3 loop: CASSPRTENYGYTF. The CDR3 nucleotides are TGTGCCAGCAGCCCACGGACGGAGAACTATGGCTACACCTTC.

The rearrangement links TRBV30 to TRBJ2-5; 8 nucleotides match TRBD1. CDR1 is GTSNPN, CDR2 SVGIG, per germline (reference sequence). This CDR3 is 14 amino acids long. The V segment lost 0 bases and the J segment 5 bases; nucleotides outside the gene matches: 5. Here the CDR3 reads CAWSVLDREETQYF. CDR3 coding DNA: TGTGCCTGGAGTGTACTGGACAGGGAGGAGACCCAGTACTTC.

This chain uses TRBV12-3 or TRBV12-4 with TRBJ1-1; D is undetermined. This CDR3 is built from 14 residues. Trimming took 7 bases from V and 4 from J, leaving 16 bases between them. CDR3 in DNA: TGTGCCAGCACCGTCTTCGAACGGGGCACTGAAGCTTTCTTT. Its translation: CASTVFERGTEAFF.

The gene calls are TRBV19 and TRBJ1-1; a possible D gene is TRBD1 (5 bases). CDR3 length equals 13 residues. Trimming took off 6 bases at V and 1 base at J, with 9 bases between the two ends. The V gene's germline CDR1 is LNHDA and CDR2 SQIVND (reference sequence). CDR3 amino acids: CASRWGSNTEAFF. CDR3 nucleotides: TGTGCCAGTAGATGGGGGTCGAACACTGAAGCTTTCTTT.

The V and J genes are TRBV20-1 and TRBJ2-5; 11 bases align to TRBD2. Germline V lookup: CDR1 DFQATT, CDR2 SNEGSKA (reference sequence). With V trimmed by 0 bases and J by 4 bases, 13 bases remained unmatched. The CDR3 extends over 18 amino acids. The CDR3 sequence: CSARDPLLAGVWGETQYF. The CDR3, as DNA: TGCAGTGCTAGAGATCCCTTACTAGCGGGAGTATGGGGAGAGACCCAGTACTTC.

V is TRBV11-2 and J is TRBJ2-7; D possibly corresponds to TRBD1 (5 bases). V gave up 1 base and J gave up 3 bases, with 7 bases separating them. CDR1 is SGHAT, CDR2 FQNNGV, per germline. This CDR3 is 13 amino acids long. The CDR3 nucleotides read TGTGCCAGCAGCTTAGTAGGGGACTACGAGCAGTACTTC. Translation: CASSLVGDYEQYF.

The chain joins TRBV9 to TRBJ2-1; D gene ambiguous. The CDR3 is 15 amino acids. The germline CDR1 and CDR2 sequences are SGDLS and YYNGEE. Trimming took off 3 bases at V and 6 bases at J, with 16 bases between the two ends. CDR3 sequence: CASSAVTDPRNEQFF. The DNA for the CDR3 is TGTGCCAGCAGCGCCGTCACGGACCCCCGCAATGAGCAGTTCTTC.

The J gene is TRBJ2-1, the V gene TRBV24-1, with 10 bases identical to TRBD1. With V trimmed by 2 bases and J by 8 bases, 8 bases remained unmatched. The CDR3 has 16 residues. Germline V CDR1 and CDR2: KGHDR, SFDVKD. CDR3 DNA: TGTGCCACCAGTGATTCGACGGGACAGGGGTCAGATGAGCAGTTCTTC. It specifies CATSDSTGQGSDEQFF.

This sequence joins TRBV6-5 and TRBJ2-1; 9 bases agree with TRBD1. The junction had 5 bases not matched to a gene; V was cut back by 5 bases and J by 6 bases. This CDR3 comprises 14 residues. Germline V CDR1 and CDR2: MNHEY, SVGAGI. The chain's CDR3 is CASSPDRGFNEQFF. The CDR3 DNA reads as TGTGCCAGCAGTCCGGACAGGGGATTCAATGAGCAGTTCTTC.